Listed here are 20 T cell receptor beta chains from one sample, sequenced in a study of T cells in localized non-small cell lung cancer. The method was immunoSEQ multiplex PCR; TCRdb's version includes in-frame clones alone and lacks a portion of them. The sample includes tens of thousands of clones, around 90% of them seen just once. The sample in question was peripheral blood mononuclear cells, obtained before any cancer treatment. The receptors shown here come from a female donor older than 55 with stage II lung adenocarcinoma.

The chain uses TRBV6-5 and TRBJ1-1, with 7 bases aligning to TRBD1. Unmatched junction bases numbered 5, after V lost 5 bases and J lost 2 bases. Germline CDR1 and CDR2: MNHEY and SVGAGI. The CDR3 runs to 14 residues. The CDR3 loop is CASSRGQINTEAFF. As DNA, the CDR3 is TGTGCCAGCAGTCGGGGACAGATAAACACTGAAGCTTTCTTT.

The chain couples TRBV5-1 to TRBJ1-2; D uncertain. The V gene lost 0 bases and the J gene lost 4 bases, with 10 bases spanning the gap. The germline V gene has CDR1 SGHRS and CDR2 YFSETQ. The length of the CDR3 is 14 residues. The CDR3 nucleotides read TGCGCCAGCAGCTTGGAAGGCCTAGGCTATGGCTACACCTTC. Protein sequence: CASSLEGLGYGYTF.

CDR3 in DNA: TGTGCCAGCAGCTTAGTCCCGTGGTGGTCCTCAATGGCAGATACGCAGTATTTT. This codes for CASSLVPWWSSMADTQYF. The chain joins TRBV7-9 to TRBJ2-3; D gene ambiguous. The CDR3 covers 18 residues. Trimming left V 1 base short and J 4 bases short, with 21 bases between. The germline CDR1 and CDR2 sequences are SEHNR and FQNEAQ (reference sequence). Complete variable domain (other parts from reference TRBV7-9 and TRBJ2-3): DTGVSQNPRHKITKRGQNVTFRCDPISEHNRLYWYRQTLGQGPEFLTYFQNEAQLEKSRLLSDRFSAERPKGSFSTLEIQRTEQGDSAMYLCASSLVPWWSSMADTQYFGPGTRLTVL.

The V gene is TRBV2, the J gene TRBJ1-2; 7 bases are a match to TRBD1. In germline, CDR1 is SNHLY, CDR2 FYNNEI. Trimming removed 4 bases from V and 4 bases from J; junction bases left unmatched: 0. The CDR3 consists of 12 residues. The CDR3 DNA is TGTGCCAGCAGTGGACAGGGCTATGGCTACACCTTC. Residues: CASSGQGYGYTF.

This chain joins TRBV7-2 and TRBJ2-4, with D hard to call. CDR1 SGHTA and CDR2 FQGNSA come from the germline V gene. The V and J ends lost 0 bases and 6 bases respectively, with 9 bases between them. This CDR3 comprises 14 residues. DNA of the CDR3: TGTGCCAGCAGCTTAGCTCGGACCGCAAACATTCAGTACTTC. As protein: CASSLARTANIQYF.

This chain joins TRBV30 and TRBJ1-4, with D tentatively TRBD1 (5 bases). Per the germline V gene, CDR1 is GTSNPN and CDR2 is SVGIG (reference sequence). The V end lost 8 bases, the J end lost 8 bases, and 21 bases lay between the germline ends. The CDR3 is made up of 14 amino acids. The CDR3 is CAGWRRGLEEKLFF. DNA for the CDR3: TGTGCCGGATGGAGAAGGGGATTAGAAGAAAAACTGTTTTTT.

V usage is TRBV28 and J usage is TRBJ1-3, with unresolved D. V lost 7 bases, J lost 1 base, and 14 bases lay in between. From germline, CDR1 is MDHEN and CDR2 SYDVKM. The CDR3 contains 15 residues. The CDR3 nucleotides read TGTGCCAGCAACCAAAACCCTTTTTCTGGAAACACCATATATTTT. Translated: CASNQNPFSGNTIYF.

The rearrangement joins TRBV2 to TRBJ1-5; D is undetermined. The V end lost 10 bases, the J end lost 1 base, and 14 bases lay between the germline ends. Germline CDR1 SNHLY, CDR2 FYNNEI. CDR3 length: 14 residues. The CDR3 DNA follows: TGTGCCAACCAGGACGTCTTAAGCAATCAGCCCCAGCATTTT. It codes for CANQDVLSNQPQHF.

This rearrangement joins TRBV7-2 to TRBJ2-1, with D unclear. The CDR3 loop spans 13 amino acids. The V gene lost 2 bases and the J gene lost 2 bases, with 4 bases spanning the gap. Germline-derived CDR1 and CDR2 are SGHTA and FQGNSA. The CDR3, as DNA: TGTGCCAGCAGCTTATCGGCCTACAATGAGCAGTTCTTC. It is translated as CASSLSAYNEQFF.

The J gene is TRBJ2-7, the V gene TRBV5-6; 10 bases agree with TRBD2. Per germline, CDR1 SGHDT and CDR2 YYEEEE. The CDR3 loop spans 15 amino acids. The trim removed 2 bases at V and 1 base at J, leaving 3 bases unmatched. CDR3 sequence (DNA): TGTGCCAGCAGCTTTCGGACTAGCGGTTCCTACGAGCAGTACTTC. Residues: CASSFRTSGSYEQYF.

The chain combines TRBV29-1 with TRBJ1-5; no reliable D call. This CDR3 has 13 residues. Trimming took 7 bases from V and 2 from J, leaving 12 bases between them. Germline V gene data show CDR1 as SQVTM and CDR2 as ANQGSEA. CDR3 protein: CSATKDGNQPQHF. The DNA of the CDR3 is TGCAGCGCTACAAAGGATGGCAATCAGCCCCAGCATTTT. The whole variable domain, remainder taken from reference TRBV29-1 and TRBJ1-5, is SAVISQKPSRDICQRGTSLTIQCQVDSQVTMMFWYRQQPGQSLTLIATANQGSEATYESGFVIDKFPISRPNLTFSTLTVSNMSPEDSSIYLCSATKDGNQPQHFGDGTRLSIL.

Only one count was recorded for this clone. V usage is TRBV6-5 and J usage is TRBJ1-1, with 7 positions matching TRBD1. CDR1 is MNHEY and CDR2 is SVGAGI in the germline V gene. This CDR3 region has 12 residues. J was trimmed by 11 bases and V by 0 bases; bases with no gene match: 3. CDR3 sequence reads: CASSYSGGPAFF. The CDR3 DNA reads TGTGCCAGCAGTTACTCAGGGGGCCCTGCTTTCTTT.

CDR3 amino acids: CASSPSSGGDTQYF. DNA of the CDR3: TGTGCCAGCAGCCCTTCTTCGGGCGGAGATACGCAGTATTTT. This chain joins TRBV14 and TRBJ2-3; D ambiguous. The ends were cut back, 4 bases at V and 5 bases at J, with 13 bases in the middle. The CDR3 sequence is 14 residues long. Germline V lookup: CDR1 SGHDN, CDR2 FVKESK. Combining the CDR3 with reference TRBV14 and TRBJ2-3 gives the whole variable domain EAGVTQFPSHSVIEKGQTVTLRCDPISGHDNLYWYRRVMGKEIKFLLHFVKESKQDESGMPNNRFLAERTGGTYSTLKVQPAELEDSGVYFCASSPSSGGDTQYFGPGTRLTVL.

The chain joins TRBV5-1 to TRBJ1-4; D gene unclear. This CDR3 has 13 residues. Trimming removed 5 bases at V and 0 bases at J, with 5 bases between. CDR1 is SGHRS, CDR2 YFSETQ, per germline. The DNA for the CDR3 is TGCGCCAGCAGGGGAGCAACTAATGAAAAACTGTTTTTT. Its protein is CASRGATNEKLFF. The variable domain in full, with the rest retrieved from reference TRBV5-1 and TRBJ1-4, is KAGVTQTPRYLIKTRGQQVTLSCSPISGHRSVSWYQQTPGQGLQFLFEYFSETQRNKGNFPGRFSGRQFSNSRSEMNVSTLELGDSALYLCASRGATNEKLFFGSGTQLSVL.

V gene TRBV11-2 combines with J gene TRBJ2-2; perhaps TRBD1 as D (6 bases). This CDR3 is built from 14 residues. V lost 6 bases to trimming and J lost 1 base, with 9 bases between them. Germline V gives CDR1 SGHAT, CDR2 FQNNGV. CDR3: CASRRGGNTGELFF. CDR3 sequence (DNA): TGTGCCAGCAGGAGAGGGGGGAACACCGGGGAGCTGTTTTTT.

This chain links TRBV18 with TRBJ1-2; 7 nucleotides align to TRBD1. The CDR3 sequence is 17 residues long. V was pared by 3 bases and J by 6 bases, with 16 bases of the junction left unmatched. Germline V gives CDR1 KGHSH, CDR2 LQKENI. The CDR3 is CASSPRSTLTGFDGYTF. The CDR3 DNA is TGTGCCAGCTCACCGAGATCGACCCTGACAGGGTTTGATGGCTACACCTTC.

This clone is a singleton in its sample. Distinct nucleotide sequences in the sample also encode this CDR3. This CDR3 is CASRGRFLNEKLFF. The CDR3 DNA reads TGTGCCAGCAGAGGCAGATTCCTTAATGAAAAACTGTTTTTT. The V call is TRBV6-5, the J call TRBJ1-4; D gene unclear. The CDR3 sequence is 14 residues long. Germline-derived CDR1 and CDR2 are MNHEY and SVGAGI. Trimming took 6 bases from V and 4 from J, leaving 12 bases between them.

The V gene is TRBV7-9, the J gene TRBJ1-5, with D uncertain. Per the germline V gene, CDR1 is SEHNR and CDR2 is FQNEAQ (reference sequence). The CDR3 is 14 amino acids. Trimming shortened V by 1 base and J by 0 bases, and 4 bases separated the two germline ends. DNA of the CDR3: TGTGCCAGCAGCTTAGATAATAGCAATCAGCCCCAGCATTTT. Translation: CASSLDNSNQPQHF.

This sequence joins TRBV4-1 and TRBJ2-7; 10 bases map to TRBD1. The CDR3 is 18 amino acids. Germline V gene lookup returns CDR1 MGHRA and CDR2 YSYEKL. V shed 3 bases and J 7 bases; nucleotides not matched to a gene: 18. This CDR3 is CASSQPMGRRDRGREQYF. CDR3 sequence (DNA): TGCGCCAGCAGCCAGCCAATGGGGCGCCGGGACAGGGGACGGGAGCAGTACTTC.

This rearrangement joins TRBV7-5 to TRBJ2-7; the table's D call, TRBD1, was not checked against the DNA. TRBV7-5 counts as a pseudogene. The CDR3 runs to 14 residues. DNA of the CDR3: TGTGTCAGAAGCATGGACAATACCACCTACGAGCAGTACTTC. It specifies CVRSMDNTTYEQYF.